These 2 T cell receptor beta chains originate from one sample sequenced in a study of OX40 agonist ivuxolimab in advanced cancers. Generated by immunoSEQ multiplex PCR, the TCRdb table keeps only in-frame clones and is missing some. This sample has 65,000 to 95,000 clones, with 91% found just once. Here the sequenced sample was CD4+ or CD8+ T cells sorted from blood, taken in a trial of the OX40 agonist ivuxolimab. These receptors were taken from an adult with an advanced solid tumor such as melanoma, head and neck, liver or kidney cancer.

The J gene is TRBJ1-5, the V gene TRBV4-2; D may be TRBD1 (5 bases). V gave up 0 bases and J gave up 7 bases, with 10 bases separating them. Germline V gives CDR1 LGHNA, CDR2 YNFKEQ. The CDR3 contains 14 residues. In DNA, the CDR3 is TGTGCCAGCAGCCAAGAGAAAGGGGACCAGCCCCAGCATTTT. It is translated as CASSQEKGDQPQHF.

For this clone: A read error may account for a junction end that differs from germline. The rearrangement links TRBV7-2 to TRBJ2-7; 14 positions agree with TRBD2. There are 15 residues in the CDR3. CDR1 and CDR2 from the germline V gene are SGHTA and FQGNSA. CDR3 sequence reads: CASSLALGTSGRRDF. Here the CDR3 DNA reads TGTGCCAGCAGCTTAGCCCTAGGGACTAGCGGGAGAAGGGACTTC.